The clone carrying this T cell receptor (beta chain) was counted many times. Its target is not known. These data come from a study of T cell repertoires in cytomegalovirus infection. As for the study in general: CMV infection plus the matching HLA type was flagged by public TCR beta signatures. Points from the study as a whole: Cumulative frequency (of public TCR beta family members) identified carriers of CMV plus the relevant HLA. Dominant in the ex vivo response were TCR beta clonotypes restricted by HLA-C and specific for CMV.

V lost 2 bases, J lost 10 bases, and 18 bases lay in between. CDR3 length equals 15 residues. The germline V gene encodes CDR1 MNHEY and CDR2 SVGAGI. In TCRdb, the reads were re-called with MiXCR into one record per CDR3 protein. The sample records 750,000 to 900,000 distinct CDR3 sequences, 25% to 35% being singletons. The chain uses TRBV6-5 and TRBJ2-1, with a weak D call TRBD2 (5 bases). The source material was cultured CD8+ T cells from PBMCs, sampled from culture after CMV antigen stimulation. This TCR was sampled from a human donor in good health (CMV status not recorded). Some clones in this sample may be carry-over from other donors' samples. This CDR3 is CASSYETEGRREQFF. The CDR3 DNA sequence: TGTGCCAGCAGTTACGAGACTGAGGGCCGGCGCGAGCAGTTCTTC.